Sequencing of this T cell receptor (beta chain) was carried out in a study of technical replicates of blood from a few donors. The repertoire was sequenced with immunoSEQ multiplex PCR; TCRdb's copy has only in-frame clones and lacks some. The sample includes about 73,000 clones, 93% of them seen just once. As to this clone: One junction end does not reproduce the germline sequence, and a read error may be involved.

CDR3 length: 13 residues. Per germline, CDR1 SEHNR and CDR2 FQNEAQ (reference sequence). J is TRBJ2-1 and V is TRBV7-9, with TRBD1 as a possible D gene (6 bases). This clonotype originated in a human donor in good health. The sequenced sample was T cells isolated from PBMCs. CDR3 sequence: CASSLAQDSLSLF. In nucleotides, the CDR3 is TGTGCCAGCAGCTTAGCTCAGGACAGCTTGTCTCTCTTC.